This TCR beta chain was recovered during a study of human T cells and chemical hapten exposure. Study as a whole: For sensitization, 2% DPC was applied to a 2 cm by 2 cm patch of upper inner arm skin. Study conclusions and caveats: There were significantly more large CDR3 similarity clusters among expanded TCRs than among controls.

TCRdb re-called the RACE reads through MiXCR, storing one row per CDR3 protein. This sample has about 82,000 distinct CDR3 sequences, with approximately 13% found just once. Regarding this clonotype: The target antigen is unknown.

Time point: patch test 3, about 24 weeks after DPC sensitization. Treatment given: therapeutic diphenylcyclopropenone sensitization with weekly scalp DPC. The germline V gene encodes CDR1 SGHTA and CDR2 FQGNSA. The CDR3 contains 15 residues. Deletions cut 6 bases from V and 0 bases from J, with 15 bases between. This receptor was identified in a woman aged 45 to 65 with alopecia areata. Some clones in this sample may be carry-over from other donors' samples. Sequenced material: whole blood, taken in connection with sensitization to the hapten diphenylcyclopropenone (DPC). The V and J genes are TRBV7-2 and TRBJ2-7; D call uncertain. The CDR3 reads CASSPSGPPSYEQYF. For the CDR3, the DNA is TGTGCCAGCAGTCCGTCGGGCCCCCCCTCCTACGAGCAGTACTTC.